The next 10 T cell receptor beta chains were all read from a single sample in a study of early T cells in non-severe SARS-CoV-2 infection. One entry per CDR3 protein, called by TCRdb with MiXCR from the 5' RACE reads. The table includes tens of thousands of distinct CDR3 sequences, roughly 12% detected once. Sequenced sample: whole blood. The receptors were gathered from an adult who was a healthcare worker with PCR-confirmed SARS-CoV-2 infection or an uninfected control (not recorded which).

This clonotype was counted many times. The chain employs TRBV29-1 and TRBJ2-3; 7 nucleotides agree with TRBD1. The J segment lost 3 bases and the V segment lost 7 bases, leaving 10 bases of the junction unmatched. Germline CDR1 is SQVTM and CDR2 is ANQGSEA. CDR3 length equals 14 residues. The CDR3 bases are TGCAGCGGTCTGATCAGGGGGTATACAGATACGCAGTATTTT. Translating gives CSGLIRGYTDTQYF.

This clonotype occurred many times. The rearrangement links TRBV20-1 to TRBJ1-6; 7 bases are shared with TRBD1. The CDR3 runs to 14 residues. Germline assignment: CDR1 DFQATT and CDR2 SNEGSKA (reference sequence). The V gene end was trimmed by 0 bases and the J gene end by 9 bases; junction bases not matched to a gene: 5. The CDR3 is CSARDRGEGSPLHF. CDR3 DNA sequence: TGCAGTGCTAGAGACAGGGGGGAGGGTTCACCCCTCCACTTT.

The rearrangement links TRBV5-1 to TRBJ1-1; 7 bases map to TRBD1. Germline V gene data show CDR1 as SGHRS and CDR2 as YFSETQ. Trimming cost V 4 bases and J 5 bases; bases outside gene matches: 8. There are 14 residues in the CDR3. The CDR3 DNA is TGCGCCAGCAGCCCAATCCAGGGGGGTACTGAAGCTTTCTTT. Protein sequence: CASSPIQGGTEAFF.

In this sample, this clonotype turned up many times. J is TRBJ2-7 and V is TRBV6-6, with 7 bases lining up with TRBD1. The CDR3 runs to 14 residues. The germline V gene has CDR1 MNHNY and CDR2 SVGAGI (reference sequence). Losses at the gene ends were 8 bases for V and 4 bases for J; bases not matched to a gene: 11. The CDR3 loop reads CASEAGGSNYEQYF. CDR3 coding DNA: TGTGCCAGCGAGGCAGGGGGTTCGAATTACGAGCAGTACTTC.

In its sample, this clonotype was seen a few times. This rearrangement joins TRBV7-2 to TRBJ2-1, with a possible D match to TRBD2 (5 bases). The CDR3 is 15 residues long. Trimming stripped 2 bases from V and 5 bases from J, with 13 bases between. Looked up from germline, CDR1 is SGHTA and CDR2 is FQGNSA. This CDR3 reads CASSLWASPNNEQFF. In DNA, the CDR3 is TGTGCCAGCAGCTTATGGGCTAGCCCTAACAATGAGCAGTTCTTC. Full variable domain (outside the CDR3, taken from reference TRBV7-2 and TRBJ2-1): GAGVSQSPSNKVTEKGKDVELRCDPISGHTALYWYRQSLGQGLEFLIYFQGNSAPDKSGLPSDRFSAERTGGSVSTLTIQRTQQEDSAVYLCASSLWASPNNEQFFGPGTRLTVL.

This clonotype has at least ten counts. This chain joins TRBV9 and TRBJ2-2, with TRBD2 matching 9 bases. Per germline, CDR1 SGDLS and CDR2 YYNGEE. The length of the CDR3 is 16 residues. The junction had 4 bases not matched to a gene; V was cut back by 4 bases and J by 0 bases. The DNA for the CDR3 is TGTGCCAGCAGCCTAGCTAGCGGGGCGAACACCGGGGAGCTGTTTTTT. This sequence encodes CASSLASGANTGELFF.

This clonotype has a count of ten or more. The V and J genes are TRBV6-5 and TRBJ2-2; 8 bases agree with TRBD2. V was pared by 7 bases and J by 4 bases, with 11 bases of the junction left unmatched. CDR1 is MNHEY, CDR2 SVGAGI, per germline. The CDR3 runs to 16 residues. The CDR3 DNA sequence: TGTGCCAGCACCGGAAGTCCGGGGGGGGCCACCGGGGAGCTGTTTTTT. Translated: CASTGSPGGATGELFF.

The sample holds a few counts of this clonotype. The rearrangement links TRBV6-1 to TRBJ1-5, with D tentatively TRBD1 (6 bases). The germline gives CDR1 MNHNS, CDR2 SASEGT. V lost 2 bases, J lost 6 bases, and 11 bases lay in between. CDR3 size: 14 residues. The CDR3 nucleotides are TGTGCCAGCAGTGAATTAAGGGGGGCTCAGCCCCAGCATTTT. Translation: CASSELRGAQPQHF.

In this sample, this clonotype turned up many times. The genes are TRBV29-1 and TRBJ2-7; 10 bases map to TRBD1. V shed 7 bases and J 4 bases; nucleotides not matched to a gene: 7. Germline CDR1 reads SQVTM; CDR2 reads ANQGSEA. The CDR3 length is 13 residues. This CDR3 reads CSARTGGSYEQYF. The CDR3 DNA sequence: TGCAGCGCTAGGACAGGGGGATCGTACGAGCAGTACTTC.

About this clonotype itself: The final CDR3 position lacks the conserved phenylalanine or tryptophan, pointing to a likely read error. V usage is TRBV29-1 and J usage is TRBJ2-7; D unclear. The germline V and J ends were trimmed by 4 bases and 0 bases, with 10 bases remaining between them. The CDR3 covers 13 residues. Per germline, CDR1 SQVTM and CDR2 ANQGSEA. In DNA form, the CDR3 reads TGCAGCGTTGCAGGTCCCAACTCCTACGAGCAGTACCTC. Amino acids: CSVAGPNSYEQYL.